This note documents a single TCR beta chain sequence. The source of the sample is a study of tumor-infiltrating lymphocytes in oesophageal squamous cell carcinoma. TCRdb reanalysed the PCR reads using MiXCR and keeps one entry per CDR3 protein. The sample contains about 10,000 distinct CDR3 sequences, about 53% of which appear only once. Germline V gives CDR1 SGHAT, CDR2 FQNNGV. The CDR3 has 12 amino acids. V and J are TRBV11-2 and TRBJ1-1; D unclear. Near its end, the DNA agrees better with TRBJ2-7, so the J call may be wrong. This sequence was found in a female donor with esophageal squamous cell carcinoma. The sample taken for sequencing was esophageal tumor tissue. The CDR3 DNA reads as TGTGCCAGCAGCCCCCGGATCTACGAGCAGTACTTC. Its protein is CASSPRIYEQYF.